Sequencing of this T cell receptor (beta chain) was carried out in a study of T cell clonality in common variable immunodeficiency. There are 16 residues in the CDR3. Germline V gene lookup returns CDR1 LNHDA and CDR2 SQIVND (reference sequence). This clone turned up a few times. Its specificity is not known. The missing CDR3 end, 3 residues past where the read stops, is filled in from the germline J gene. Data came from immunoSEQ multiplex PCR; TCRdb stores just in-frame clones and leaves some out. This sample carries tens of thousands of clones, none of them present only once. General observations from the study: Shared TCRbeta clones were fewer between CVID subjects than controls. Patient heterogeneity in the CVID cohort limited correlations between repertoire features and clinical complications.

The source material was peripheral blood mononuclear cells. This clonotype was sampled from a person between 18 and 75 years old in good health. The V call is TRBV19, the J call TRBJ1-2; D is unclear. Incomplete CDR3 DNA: TGTGCCAGTAGTATTAGGACTAGCGGGAGCTACAATGAC. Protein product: CASSIRTSGSYND. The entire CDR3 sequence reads CASSIRTSGSYNDYTF. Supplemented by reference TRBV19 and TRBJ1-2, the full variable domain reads DGGITQSPKYLFRKEGQNVTLSCEQNLNHDAMYWYRQDPGQGLRLIYYSQIVNDFQKGDIAEGYSVSREKKESFPLTVTSAQKNPTAFYLCASSIRTSGSYNDYTFGSGTRLTVV.